This TCR beta chain was captured by sequencing in a study of T-cell reconstitution after alpha-beta-depleted transplantation in children. This clonotype was seen ten or more times. Germline CDR1 MDHEN, CDR2 SYDVKM. The CDR3 is made up of 15 amino acids. V gave up 6 bases and J gave up 5 bases; unmatched junction bases: 13. It was with unique molecular identifiers that the TCRbeta library was prepared. MiXCR, applied by TCRdb to the PCR reads, yields one record per CDR3 protein. The data hold over 150,000 distinct CDR3 sequences, with approximately 6.6% observed a single time. This sequence was found in a human donor who donated a stem cell graft to a child with Wiskott-Aldrich syndrome. This specimen consisted of PBMCs from the stem cell graft donor, obtained from the stem cell graft. The J gene is TRBJ2-7, the V gene TRBV28, with 7 bases matching TRBD1. In DNA, the CDR3 is TGTGCCAGCAGCCCCGTAGTACAGGGGTGGGACGAGCAGTACTTC. It specifies CASSPVVQGWDEQYF.